This T cell receptor (beta chain) came from a study of cytomegalovirus exposure and HLA in healthy donors. Across the study: The Caucasian-associated ancestry cluster held about 80% of around 380 genotyped donors.

As for this clone: Its antigen is not identified.

Points from the study as a whole: Some V segments could not be told apart, so they were left out, TRBV6-2 and TRBV6-3 among them. Cytomegalovirus status was reportedly diagnosed by the classifier with high sensitivity and specificity.

The V and J ends lost 2 bases and 8 bases respectively, with 6 bases between them. CDR3 size: 12 residues. The V gene's germline CDR1 is SGHDN and CDR2 FVKESK. Primers: 60 Vbeta forward and 13 Jbeta reverse. TCRdb keeps only in-frame clones here, not all; method: immunoSEQ multiplex PCR. The repertoire holds 95,000 to 110,000 clones, around three quarters seen once, with around 10% in the top ten. The chain combines TRBV14 with TRBJ1-4; D gene uncertain. The receptor was derived from a woman aged 18-29 years in good health and CMV-seropositive. Sequences were obtained from PBMCs. CDR3 DNA: TGTGCCAGCAGCCAATTCCTAGAAAAACTGTTTTTT. Encoded protein: CASSQFLEKLFF.